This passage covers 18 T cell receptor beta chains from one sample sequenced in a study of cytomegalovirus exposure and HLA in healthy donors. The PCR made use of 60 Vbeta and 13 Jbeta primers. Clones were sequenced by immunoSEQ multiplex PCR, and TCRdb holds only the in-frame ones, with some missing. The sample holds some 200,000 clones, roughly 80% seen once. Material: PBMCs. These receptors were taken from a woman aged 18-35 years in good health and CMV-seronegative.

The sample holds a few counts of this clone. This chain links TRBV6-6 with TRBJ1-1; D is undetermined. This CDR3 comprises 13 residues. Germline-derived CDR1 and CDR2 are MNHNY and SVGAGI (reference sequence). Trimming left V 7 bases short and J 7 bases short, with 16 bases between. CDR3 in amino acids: CASISTGFGEAFF. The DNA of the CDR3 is TGTGCCAGCATCTCGACGGGGTTTGGTGAAGCTTTCTTT.

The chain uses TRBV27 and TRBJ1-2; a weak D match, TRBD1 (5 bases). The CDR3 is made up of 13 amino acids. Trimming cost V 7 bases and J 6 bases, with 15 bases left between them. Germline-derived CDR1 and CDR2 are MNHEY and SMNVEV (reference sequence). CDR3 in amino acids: CASTWGGVNGYTF. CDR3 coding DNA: TGTGCCAGCACCTGGGGGGGTGTGAATGGCTACACCTTC.

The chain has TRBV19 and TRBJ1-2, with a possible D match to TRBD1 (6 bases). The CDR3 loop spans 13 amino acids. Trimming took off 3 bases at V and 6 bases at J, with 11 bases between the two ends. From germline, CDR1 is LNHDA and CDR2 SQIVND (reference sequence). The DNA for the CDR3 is TGTGCCAGTAGTATCAGGGGACGCGATGGCTACACCTTC. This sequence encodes CASSIRGRDGYTF.

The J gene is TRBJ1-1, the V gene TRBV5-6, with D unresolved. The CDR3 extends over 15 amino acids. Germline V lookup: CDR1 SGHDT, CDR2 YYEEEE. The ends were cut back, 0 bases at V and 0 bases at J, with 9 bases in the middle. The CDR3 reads CASSLEPNMNTEAFF. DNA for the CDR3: TGTGCCAGCAGCTTGGAGCCCAATATGAACACTGAAGCTTTCTTT. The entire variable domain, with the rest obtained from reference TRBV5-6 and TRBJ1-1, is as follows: DAGVTQSPTHLIKTRGQQVTLRCSPKSGHDTVSWYQQALGQGPQFIFQYYEEEERQRGNFPDRFSGHQFPNYSSELNVNALLLGDSALYLCASSLEPNMNTEAFFGQGTRLTVV.

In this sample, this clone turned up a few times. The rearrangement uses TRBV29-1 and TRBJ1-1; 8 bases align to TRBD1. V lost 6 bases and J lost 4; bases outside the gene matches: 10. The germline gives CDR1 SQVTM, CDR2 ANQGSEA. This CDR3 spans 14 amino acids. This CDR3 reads CSVRDRGGGTEAFF. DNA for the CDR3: TGCAGCGTGAGAGACAGGGGTGGAGGCACTGAAGCTTTCTTT.

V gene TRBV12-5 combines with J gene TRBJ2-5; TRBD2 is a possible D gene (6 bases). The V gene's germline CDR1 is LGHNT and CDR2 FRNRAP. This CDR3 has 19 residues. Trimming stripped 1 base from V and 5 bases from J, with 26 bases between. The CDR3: CASGLALGGTNSKIETQYF. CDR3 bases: TGTGCTAGTGGTTTGGCCCTAGGCGGGACCAACTCCAAGATTGAGACCCAGTACTTC. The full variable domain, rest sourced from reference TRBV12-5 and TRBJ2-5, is DARVTQTPRHKVTEMGQEVTMRCQPILGHNTVFWYRQTMMQGLELLAYFRNRAPLDDSGMPKDRFSAEMPDATLATLKIQPSEPRDSAVYFCASGLALGGTNSKIETQYFGPGTRLLVL.

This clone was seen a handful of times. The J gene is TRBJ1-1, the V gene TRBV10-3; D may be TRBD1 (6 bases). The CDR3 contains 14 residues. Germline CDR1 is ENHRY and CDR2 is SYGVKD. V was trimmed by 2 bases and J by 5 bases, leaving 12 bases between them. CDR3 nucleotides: TGTGCCATCAGTGAGCAGGGGCTGGGGACTGAAGCTTTCTTT. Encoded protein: CAISEQGLGTEAFF.

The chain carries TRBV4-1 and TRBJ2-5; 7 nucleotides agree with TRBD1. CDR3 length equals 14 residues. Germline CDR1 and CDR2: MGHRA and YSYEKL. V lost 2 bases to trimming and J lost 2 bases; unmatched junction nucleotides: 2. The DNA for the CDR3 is TGCGCCAGCAGCCAACCAGGGGGTCAAGAGACCCAGTACTTC. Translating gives CASSQPGGQETQYF.

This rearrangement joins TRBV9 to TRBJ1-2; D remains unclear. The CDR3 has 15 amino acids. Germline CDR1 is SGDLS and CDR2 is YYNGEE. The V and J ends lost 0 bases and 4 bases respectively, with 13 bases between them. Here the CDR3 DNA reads TGTGCCAGCAGCGTAGATAGGTCGGCGGTCTATGGCTACACCTTC. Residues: CASSVDRSAVYGYTF. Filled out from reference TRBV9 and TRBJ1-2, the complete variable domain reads DSGVTQTPKHLITATGQRVTLRCSPRSGDLSVYWYQQSLDQGLQFLIQYYNGEERAKGNILERFSAQQFPDLHSELNLSSLELGDSALYFCASSVDRSAVYGYTFGSGTRLTVV.

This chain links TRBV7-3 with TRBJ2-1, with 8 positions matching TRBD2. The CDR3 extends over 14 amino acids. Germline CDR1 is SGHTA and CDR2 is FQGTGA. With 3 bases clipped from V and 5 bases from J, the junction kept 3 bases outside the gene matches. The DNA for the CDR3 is TGTGCCAGCAGCTTCAGCGGGAGAGACAATGAGCAGTTCTTC. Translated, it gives CASSFSGRDNEQFF. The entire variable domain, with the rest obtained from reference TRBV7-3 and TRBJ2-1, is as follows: GAGVSQTPSNKVTEKGKYVELRCDPISGHTALYWYRQSLGQGPEFLIYFQGTGAADDSGLPNDRFFAVRPEGSVSTLKIQRTERGDSAVYLCASSFSGRDNEQFFGPGTRLTVL.

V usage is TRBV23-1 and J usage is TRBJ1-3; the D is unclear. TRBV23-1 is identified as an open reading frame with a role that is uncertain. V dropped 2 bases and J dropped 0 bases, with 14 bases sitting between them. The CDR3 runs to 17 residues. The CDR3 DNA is TGCGCCAGCAGTCAAGAATGGCTGGGGAGCTCTGGAAACACCATATATTTT. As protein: CASSQEWLGSSGNTIYF.

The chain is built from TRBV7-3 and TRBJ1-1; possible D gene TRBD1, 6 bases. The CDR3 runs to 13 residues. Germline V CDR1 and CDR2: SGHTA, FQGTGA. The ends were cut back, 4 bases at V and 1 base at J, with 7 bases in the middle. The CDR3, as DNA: TGTGCCAGCAGCTCACAGGGGAACACTGAAGCTTTCTTT. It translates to CASSSQGNTEAFF.

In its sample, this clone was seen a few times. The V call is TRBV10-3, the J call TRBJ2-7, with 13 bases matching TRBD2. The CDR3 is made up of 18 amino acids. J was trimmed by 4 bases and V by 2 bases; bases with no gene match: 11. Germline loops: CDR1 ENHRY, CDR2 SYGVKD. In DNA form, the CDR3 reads TGTGCCATCAGTGAGGGCCCCGGGACTAGCGGGAAGGAGTACGAGCAGTACTTC. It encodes CAISEGPGTSGKEYEQYF.

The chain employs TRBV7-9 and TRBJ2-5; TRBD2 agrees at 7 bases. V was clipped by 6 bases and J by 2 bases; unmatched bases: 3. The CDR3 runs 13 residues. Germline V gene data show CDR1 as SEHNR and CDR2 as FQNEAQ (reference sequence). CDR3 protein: CASRRSGQETQYF. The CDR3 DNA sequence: TGTGCCAGCAGACGTAGCGGGCAAGAGACCCAGTACTTC. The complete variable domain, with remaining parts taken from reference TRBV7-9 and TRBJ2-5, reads DTGVSQNPRHKITKRGQNVTFRCDPISEHNRLYWYRQTLGQGPEFLTYFQNEAQLEKSRLLSDRFSAERPKGSFSTLEIQRTEQGDSAMYLCASRRSGQETQYFGPGTRLLVL.

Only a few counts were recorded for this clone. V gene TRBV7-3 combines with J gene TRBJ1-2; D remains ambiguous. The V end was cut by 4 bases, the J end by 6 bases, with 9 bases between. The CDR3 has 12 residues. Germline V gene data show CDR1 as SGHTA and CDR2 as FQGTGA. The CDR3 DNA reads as TGTGCCAGCAGCTCCGGAGAGGATGGCTACACCTTC. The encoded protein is CASSSGEDGYTF. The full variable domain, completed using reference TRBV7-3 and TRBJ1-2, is GAGVSQTPSNKVTEKGKYVELRCDPISGHTALYWYRQSLGQGPEFLIYFQGTGAADDSGLPNDRFFAVRPEGSVSTLKIQRTERGDSAVYLCASSSGEDGYTFGSGTRLTVV.

The CDR3 DNA reads as TGTGCCAGCACAGAAGATGGTAACTATGGCTACACCTTC. This translates into CASTEDGNYGYTF. This rearrangement joins TRBV6-1 to TRBJ1-2; D not certain. Per germline, CDR1 MNHNS and CDR2 SASEGT. V was clipped by 7 bases and J by 1 base, with 10 bases between them. The CDR3 covers 13 residues.

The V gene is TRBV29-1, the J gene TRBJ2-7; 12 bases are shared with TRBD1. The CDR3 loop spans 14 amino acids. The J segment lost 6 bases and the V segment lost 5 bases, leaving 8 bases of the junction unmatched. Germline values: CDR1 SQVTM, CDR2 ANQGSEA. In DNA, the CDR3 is TGCAGCGTTTCGGCGGGACAGGGGGCAAGCGAGCAGTACTTC. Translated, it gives CSVSAGQGASEQYF.

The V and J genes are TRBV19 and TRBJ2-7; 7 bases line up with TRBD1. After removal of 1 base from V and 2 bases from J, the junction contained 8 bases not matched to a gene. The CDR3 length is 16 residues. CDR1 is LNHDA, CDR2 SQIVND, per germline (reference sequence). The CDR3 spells CASSIGAGGLTYEQYF. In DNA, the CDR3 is TGTGCCAGTAGTATAGGGGCAGGGGGATTAACCTACGAGCAGTACTTC.